This T cell receptor beta chain was recorded in a study of metastatic and nonmetastatic thyroid tumors. This clone was seen a few times. With MiXCR, TCRdb called clones anew from the PCR reads. This sample has around 17,000 clones, with 25% found just once. All patients were treatment-naive before thyroid surgery. Sequencing used adjacent normal tissue. This TCR derives from a female donor with papillary thyroid cancer or a benign thyroid nodule (not recorded which). Some clones in this sample may be carry-over from other donors' samples.

The CDR3 DNA is TGTGCCAGCAGTGGGTGGGATAATCAGCCCCAGCATTTT. Translating it yields CASSGWDNQPQHF. The chain links TRBV2 to TRBJ1-5; D unclear. Trimming pared 4 bases from V and 4 bases from J, leaving 8 bases between. Germline CDR1 is SNHLY and CDR2 is FYNNEI. The CDR3 runs to 13 residues. The complete variable domain, with remaining parts taken from reference TRBV2 and TRBJ1-5, reads EPEVTQTPSHQVTQMGQEVILRCVPISNHLYFYWYRQILGQKVEFLVSFYNNEISEKSEIFDDQFSVERPDGSNFTLKIRSTKLEDSAMYFCASSGWDNQPQHFGDGTRLSIL.